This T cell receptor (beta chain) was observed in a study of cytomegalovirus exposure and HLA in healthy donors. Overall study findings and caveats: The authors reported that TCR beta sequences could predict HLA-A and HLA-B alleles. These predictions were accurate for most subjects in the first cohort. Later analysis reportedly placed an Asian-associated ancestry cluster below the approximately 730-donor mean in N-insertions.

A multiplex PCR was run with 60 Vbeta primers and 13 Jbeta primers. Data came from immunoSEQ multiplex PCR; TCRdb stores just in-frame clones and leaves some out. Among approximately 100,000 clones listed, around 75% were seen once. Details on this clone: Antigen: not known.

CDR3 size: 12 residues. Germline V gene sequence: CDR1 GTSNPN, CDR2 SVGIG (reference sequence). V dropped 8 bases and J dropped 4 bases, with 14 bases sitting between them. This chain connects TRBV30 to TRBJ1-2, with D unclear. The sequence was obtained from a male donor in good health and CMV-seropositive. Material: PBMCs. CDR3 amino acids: CAHGVGSYGYTF. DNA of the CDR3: TGTGCCCACGGGGTAGGGAGCTATGGCTACACCTTC.